This T cell receptor beta chain appears in the sequencing data of a study of cytomegalovirus exposure and HLA in healthy donors. The study, taken as a whole, reports: Indistinguishability led to the exclusion of some V segments, TRBV6-2 and TRBV6-3 included. Productive rates of about 90% or about 30% were seen for most TCR beta V segments in an earlier analysis. For presence/absence analyses, sequencing depth was assumed to be roughly uniform across donors.

Trimming cost V 2 bases and J 3 bases; bases outside gene matches: 3. The CDR3 extends over 14 amino acids. The V gene's germline CDR1 is LNHNV and CDR2 YYDKDF (reference sequence). The PCR was carried out with 60 Vbeta primers and 13 Jbeta primers. Clones were read by immunoSEQ multiplex PCR, and TCRdb kept only the in-frame ones, dropping some. The sample has 50,000 to 70,000 clones; over 60% are singletons. Points on this clone: Its cognate antigen is unknown.

The chain couples TRBV15 to TRBJ2-7; 8 nucleotides line up with TRBD1. Source material: PBMCs. The clonotype originates from a man younger than 40 in good health and CMV-seropositive. The chain's CDR3 is CATSRQGARYEQYF. The CDR3 coding sequence is TGTGCCACCAGCAGACAGGGGGCCCGCTACGAGCAGTACTTC.